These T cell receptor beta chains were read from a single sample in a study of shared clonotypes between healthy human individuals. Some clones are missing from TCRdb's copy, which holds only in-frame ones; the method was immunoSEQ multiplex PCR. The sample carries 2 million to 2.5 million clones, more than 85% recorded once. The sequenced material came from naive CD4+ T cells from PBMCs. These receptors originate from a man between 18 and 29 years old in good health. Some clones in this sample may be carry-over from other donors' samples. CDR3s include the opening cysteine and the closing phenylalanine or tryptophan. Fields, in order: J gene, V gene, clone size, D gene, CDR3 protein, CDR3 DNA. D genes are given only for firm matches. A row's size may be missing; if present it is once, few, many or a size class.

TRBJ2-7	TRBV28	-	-	CASSPYLDVSVQYF	TGTGCCAGCAGCCCTTATTTGGACGTCTCGGTCCAGTACTTC
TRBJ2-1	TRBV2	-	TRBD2	CAGRTSGAYNEQFF	TGTGCCGGACGGACTAGCGGAGCCTACAATGAGCAGTTCTTC
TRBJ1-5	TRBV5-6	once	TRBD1	CASSAAGDRGLNQPQHF	TGTGCCAGCAGCGCCGCCGGGGACAGGGGGCTCAATCAGCCCCAGCATTTT
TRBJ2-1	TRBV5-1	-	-	CASRDYNEQFF	TGCGCCAGCAGAGACTACAATGAGCAGTTCTTC
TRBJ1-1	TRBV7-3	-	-	CASSTRQDTEAFF	TGTGCCAGCAGCACCCGACAGGACACTGAAGCTTTCTTT
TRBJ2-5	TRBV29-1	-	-	CSVQTGHLETQYF	TGCAGCGTGCAAACAGGGCACTTGGAGACCCAGTACTTC
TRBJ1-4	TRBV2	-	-	CASSLQGPSTNEKLFF	TGTGCCAGCAGCCTCCAGGGGCCCTCAACTAATGAAAAACTGTTTTTT
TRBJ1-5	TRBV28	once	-	CASSFRGSGNQPQHF	TGTGCCAGCAGTTTCCGGGGGAGCGGCAATCAGCCCCAGCATTTT
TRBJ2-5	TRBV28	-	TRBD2	CASSPPGGQETQYF	TGTGCCAGCAGTCCCCCGGGAGGGCAAGAGACCCAGTACTTC
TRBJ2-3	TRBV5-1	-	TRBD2	CASSLAGTSGSQDTQYF	TGCGCCAGCAGCTTGGCCGGGACTAGCGGGAGTCAAGATACGCAGTATTTT
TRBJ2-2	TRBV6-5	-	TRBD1	CASSFDRAMNTGELFF	TGTGCCAGCAGTTTCGACAGGGCCATGAACACCGGGGAGCTGTTTTTT
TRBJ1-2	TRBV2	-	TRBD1	CASRRQGDGLGTF	TGTGCCAGCAGGAGACAGGGAGATGGCTTAGGGACCTTC
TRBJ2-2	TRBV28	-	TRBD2	CASSPLRLAGGHPSNTGELFF	TGTGCCAGCAGTCCCCTCCGACTAGCGGGAGGGCACCCTTCGAACACCGGGGAGCTGTTTTTT
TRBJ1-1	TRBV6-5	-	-	CASRTNTNTEAFF	TGTGCCAGCAGGACAAATACGAACACTGAAGCTTTCTTT
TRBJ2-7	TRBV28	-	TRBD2	CASTSRTSGRWYEQYF	TGTGCCAGCACTTCAAGGACTAGCGGGAGGTGGTACGAGCAGTACTTC
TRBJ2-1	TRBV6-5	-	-	CASSSSNEQFF	TGTGCCAGCAGCAGCAGCAATGAGCAGTTCTTC
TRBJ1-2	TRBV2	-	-	CASSEQGAPYGYTF	TGTGCCAGCAGTGAACAGGGTGCCCCCTATGGCTACACCTTC
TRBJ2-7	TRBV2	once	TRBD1	CASHWDSGEQYF	TGTGCCAGCCACTGGGACAGTGGTGAGCAGTACTTC
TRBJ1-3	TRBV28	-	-	CATESGGVNTIYF	TGTGCCACCGAATCCGGGGGAGTAAACACCATATATTTT